Following are 9 T cell receptor beta chains from one sample sequenced in a study of T cell responses to AZD1222 COVID-19 vaccine. The method was immunoSEQ multiplex PCR; TCRdb's version includes in-frame clones alone and lacks a portion of them. The sample has some 170,000 clones; approximately 88% are singletons. The sequences come from peripheral blood, collected on day 0 of AZD1222 vaccination. The origin of the receptors is an adult in good health.

The chain links TRBV6-5 to TRBJ1-6; a possible D gene is TRBD1 (5 bases). This CDR3 has 15 amino acids. V was cut by 6 bases and J by 6 bases, with 15 bases left in between. The germline V gene encodes CDR1 MNHEY and CDR2 SVGAGI. Written as DNA, the CDR3 is TGTGCCAGCAGACGGGGCCTGGGCTCTAATTCACCCCTCCACTTT. Amino acids: CASRRGLGSNSPLHF.

The chain has TRBV6-1 and TRBJ1-5; no definite D call. The V gene lost 2 bases and the J gene lost 6 bases, with 8 bases spanning the gap. CDR1 is MNHNS, CDR2 SASEGT, per germline. The CDR3 has 13 amino acids. The DNA for the CDR3 is TGTGCCAGCAGTGAACAGTCCAGTCAGCCCCAGCATTTT. Translation gives CASSEQSSQPQHF.

On this clone itself: The same CDR3 also results from other DNA sequences found in this sample. The CDR3 region is CASSPGGGGNQPQHF. DNA for the CDR3: TGCGCCAGCAGCCCTGGGGGAGGAGGCAATCAGCCCCAGCATTTT. The rearrangement joins TRBV5-1 to TRBJ1-5, with D perhaps TRBD1 (5 bases). V lost 4 bases, J lost 2 bases, and 13 bases lay in between. The CDR3 totals 15 residues. The germline V gene has CDR1 SGHRS and CDR2 YFSETQ.

V usage is TRBV3-1 (or the pseudogene TRBV3-2) and J usage is TRBJ1-2, with D hard to call. This CDR3 has 14 residues. Trimming shortened V by 2 bases and J by 4 bases, and 11 bases separated the two germline ends. CDR1 LGHDT and CDR2 YNNKEL come from the germline V gene (reference sequence). This CDR3 reads CASSQFLQTYGYTF. The CDR3 nucleotides read TGTGCCAGCAGCCAATTTTTACAGACCTATGGCTACACCTTC.

The V call is TRBV13, the J call TRBJ1-1; TRBD1 is a possible D gene (5 bases). V lost 5 bases to trimming and J lost 0 bases, with 19 bases between them. The CDR3 totals 17 residues. Germline V gene lookup returns CDR1 PRHDT and CDR2 FYEKMQ (reference sequence). The CDR3 sequence: CASSMAAPTDMNTEAFF. The CDR3, as DNA: TGTGCCAGCAGCATGGCCGCCCCGACAGACATGAACACTGAAGCTTTCTTT.

The rearrangement joins TRBV7-6 to TRBJ1-1; the match to TRBD1 covers 7 bases. The CDR3 consists of 17 residues. Per germline, CDR1 SGHVS and CDR2 FNYEAQ. V shed 1 base, J shed 0 bases, and the junction held 8 bases outside the gene matches. CDR3 DNA sequence: TGTGCCAGCAGCTTAGGAACAGGGGTGAGATTGAACACTGAAGCTTTCTTT. This gives the protein CASSLGTGVRLNTEAFF.

This chain connects TRBV4-3 to TRBJ1-2, with D perhaps matching TRBD1 (5 bases). Germline values: CDR1 LGHNA, CDR2 YSLEER. The CDR3 consists of 18 residues. The V end was cut by 0 bases, the J end by 1 base, with 18 bases between. The CDR3 region is CASSQDWQGIGFNYGYTF. The CDR3 nucleotides are TGCGCCAGCAGCCAAGACTGGCAGGGTATTGGCTTTAACTATGGCTACACCTTC.

A single count supports this clone. The chain uses TRBV7-3 and TRBJ1-1, with TRBD1 identical over 7 bases. Germline CDR1 reads SGHTA; CDR2 reads FQGTGA. The ends lost 2 bases at V and 3 bases at J; junction bases unmatched: 3. There are 14 residues in the CDR3. The CDR3 loop is CASSLGGGYTEAFF. The CDR3 region has the DNA TGTGCCAGCAGCTTAGGAGGGGGCTACACTGAAGCTTTCTTT.

The CDR3 DNA reads as TGTGCCAGCAGTTATATATCCGGGACAGGGACTTCGGATACGCAGTATTTT. Protein product: CASSYISGTGTSDTQYF. This chain uses TRBV6-2 or TRBV6-3 with TRBJ2-3; TRBD1 aligns across 9 bases. This CDR3 is 17 amino acids long. Germline lookup yields CDR1 MNHEY and CDR2 SVGEGT. V gave up 3 bases and J gave up 6 bases; unmatched junction bases: 13.